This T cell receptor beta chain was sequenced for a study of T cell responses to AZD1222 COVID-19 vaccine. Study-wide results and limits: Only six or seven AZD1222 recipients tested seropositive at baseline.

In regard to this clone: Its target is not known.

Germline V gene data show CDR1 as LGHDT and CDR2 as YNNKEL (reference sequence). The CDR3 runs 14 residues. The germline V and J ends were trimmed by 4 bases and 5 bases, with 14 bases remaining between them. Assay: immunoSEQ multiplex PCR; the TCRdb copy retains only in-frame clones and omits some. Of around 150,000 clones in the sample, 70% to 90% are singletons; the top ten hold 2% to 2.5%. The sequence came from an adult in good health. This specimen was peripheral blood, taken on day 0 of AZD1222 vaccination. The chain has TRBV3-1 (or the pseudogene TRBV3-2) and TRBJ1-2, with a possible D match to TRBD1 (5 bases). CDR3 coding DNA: TGTGCCAGCAGCCCCCTGGGGGTCGGGTATGGCTACACCTTC. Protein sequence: CASSPLGVGYGYTF.